Shown below are 5 T cell receptor beta chains from a single sample sequenced in a study of blood T cell repertoires in COVID-19. The data were produced by immunoSEQ multiplex PCR, yet TCRdb's version contains in-frame clones alone and is incomplete. The table records approximately 69,000 clones, around four fifths of them present only once. Sequenced material: peripheral blood. These receptors were obtained from a man aged 55 to 70 with acute or convalescent COVID-19.

J is TRBJ2-7 and V is TRBV6-1; tentatively, D is TRBD1 (6 bases). Germline loops: CDR1 MNHNS, CDR2 SASEGT. Trimming removed 3 bases at V and 1 base at J, with 10 bases between. This CDR3 comprises 14 residues. This chain's CDR3 is CASSDRGQSYEQYV. CDR3 DNA sequence: TGTGCCAGCAGTGACAGGGGCCAATCCTACGAGCAGTACGTC.

The V gene is TRBV6-5, the J gene TRBJ2-2, with TRBD2 matching 11 bases. V lost 6 bases to trimming and J lost 3 bases; unmatched junction nucleotides: 0. CDR1 MNHEY and CDR2 SVGAGI come from the germline V gene. The CDR3 consists of 14 residues. CDR3 in amino acids: CASRTSGDTGELFF. CDR3 nucleotides: TGTGCCAGCAGGACTAGCGGGGACACCGGGGAGCTGTTTTTT.

The rearrangement joins TRBV5-5 to TRBJ2-3, with 8 nucleotides matching TRBD2. The CDR3 sequence is 15 residues long. With 0 bases clipped from V and 8 bases from J, the junction kept 8 bases outside the gene matches. The V gene's germline CDR1 is SGHKS and CDR2 YYEKEE (reference sequence). The CDR3 coding sequence is TGTGCCAGCAGCTTGGGGTCTAGCGGGTCCCGTACGCAGTATTTT. The encoded protein is CASSLGSSGSRTQYF.

This chain joins TRBV10-3 and TRBJ2-7, with 8 bases identical to TRBD2. V dropped 6 bases and J dropped 0; count of bases not matched to a gene: 7. This CDR3 has 15 amino acids. The V gene's germline CDR1 is ENHRY and CDR2 SYGVKD. The CDR3 sequence is CAIRSVAGTSYEQYF. For the CDR3, the DNA is TGTGCCATCAGATCAGTAGCGGGGACCTCCTACGAGCAGTACTTC.

V gene TRBV2 combines with J gene TRBJ2-3, with D tentatively TRBD1 (7 bases). V shed 5 bases and J shed 2 bases, with 14 bases lying between them. The CDR3 runs 15 residues. Germline values: CDR1 SNHLY, CDR2 FYNNEI. CDR3 loop: CASSLTGRITDTQYF. Written as DNA, the CDR3 is TGTGCCAGCAGTCTGACAGGGAGGATCACAGATACGCAGTATTTT.